The next 30 T cell receptor beta chains were all read from a single sample in a study of cytomegalovirus exposure and HLA in healthy donors. PCR used 60 Vbeta primers and 13 Jbeta primers. Libraries were prepared by immunoSEQ multiplex PCR; TCRdb keeps only in-frame clonotypes and omits some of them. Of 150,000 to 200,000 clones listed, around 78% are singletons. Specimen: PBMCs. Every receptor here comes from a woman aged 45-60 years in good health and CMV-seropositive.

The chain combines TRBV19 with TRBJ1-2; D may be TRBD1 (5 bases). Germline CDR1 LNHDA, CDR2 SQIVND (reference sequence). Trimming pared 3 bases from V and 6 bases from J, leaving 17 bases between. The CDR3 loop spans 15 amino acids. DNA for the CDR3: TGTGCCAGTAGTATGGGGACTCAAAACATCCATGGCTACACCTTC. Its protein product is CASSMGTQNIHGYTF.

In its sample, this clone was seen many times. The V call is TRBV11-2, the J call TRBJ2-7; TRBD1 matches 7 bases. The CDR3 is 13 amino acids. Germline V gives CDR1 SGHAT, CDR2 FQNNGV. V shed 8 bases, J shed 9 bases, and the junction held 13 bases outside the gene matches. In DNA, the CDR3 is TGTGCCAGCGGTCCCGACAGGGAAAGGGTGCAGTACTTC. Its translation is CASGPDRERVQYF.

J is TRBJ1-4 and V is TRBV19, with TRBD1 matching 7 bases. The length of the CDR3 is 17 residues. V lost 5 bases to trimming and J lost 0 bases; unmatched junction nucleotides: 9. The germline gives CDR1 LNHDA, CDR2 SQIVND (reference sequence). The CDR3 loop reads CASSERQGRATNEKLFF. CDR3 coding DNA: TGTGCCAGTAGTGAAAGACAGGGTCGGGCAACTAATGAAAAACTGTTTTTT.

The rearrangement joins TRBV7-3 to TRBJ2-7, with 7 bases fitting TRBD2. Germline lookup yields CDR1 SGHTA and CDR2 FQGTGA. The V and J ends lost 10 bases and 0 bases, in that order; junction bases with no gene match: 6. This CDR3 is built from 13 residues. CDR3 region: CANPGRDSYEQYF. CDR3 DNA: TGTGCCAACCCGGGGAGGGACTCCTACGAGCAGTACTTC.

The chain combines TRBV30 with TRBJ2-2; TRBD1 matches at 9 bases. Germline V gene lookup returns CDR1 GTSNPN and CDR2 SVGIG (reference sequence). Trimming at V came to 2 bases and at J to 1 base, leaving 8 bases not matched to a gene. The CDR3 is 17 residues long. CDR3 in DNA: TGTGCCTGGAGTTCCGGGACAGGGCGCTTGAACACCGGGGAGCTGTTTTTT. This sequence encodes CAWSSGTGRLNTGELFF. The full variable domain, its missing parts supplied by reference TRBV30 and TRBJ2-2, is SQTIHQWPATLVQPVGSPLSLECTVEGTSNPNLYWYRQAAGRGLQLLFYSVGIGQISSEVPQNLSASRPQDRQFILSSKKLLLSDSGFYLCAWSSGTGRLNTGELFFGEGSRLTVL.

The chain combines TRBV7-9 with TRBJ2-5, with D maybe TRBD2 (7 bases). Germline CDR1 and CDR2: SEHNR and FQNEAQ (reference sequence). The germline V and J ends were trimmed by 5 bases and 0 bases, with 16 bases remaining between them. The CDR3 contains 16 residues. CDR3 region: CASSPRGGGYQETQYF. CDR3 nucleotides: TGTGCCAGCAGCCCGAGAGGGGGGGGGTACCAAGAGACCCAGTACTTC.

This clone was counted between two and nine times. V gene TRBV5-1 combines with J gene TRBJ2-1; a weak D match, TRBD1 (6 bases). The V gene's germline CDR1 is SGHRS and CDR2 YFSETQ. Trimming stripped 0 bases from V and 7 bases from J, with 11 bases between. This CDR3 spans 14 amino acids. The CDR3 is CASSLGGPGNEQFF. As DNA, the CDR3 is TGCGCCAGCAGCTTGGGGGGGCCGGGGAATGAGCAGTTCTTC.

V gene TRBV11-3 combines with J gene TRBJ1-1; D ambiguous. Trimming removed 2 bases from V and 0 bases from J, with 7 bases in between. The V gene's germline CDR1 is SGHNT and CDR2 YENEEA. The CDR3 extends over 14 amino acids. DNA for the CDR3: TGTGCCAGCAGCTTACCACAGATGAACACTGAAGCTTTCTTT. Encoded protein: CASSLPQMNTEAFF.

The chain employs TRBV7-9 and TRBJ1-5; 8 bases agree with TRBD1. The V gene's germline CDR1 is SEHNR and CDR2 FQNEAQ (reference sequence). The CDR3 has 14 residues. With 5 bases clipped from V and 7 bases from J, the junction kept 7 bases outside the gene matches. CDR3 sequence: CASSPGTGQQPQHF. The CDR3 DNA sequence: TGTGCCAGCAGCCCGGGGACAGGACAGCAGCCCCAGCATTTT. The full variable domain, with the rest looked up from reference TRBV7-9 and TRBJ1-5, is DTGVSQNPRHKITKRGQNVTFRCDPISEHNRLYWYRQTLGQGPEFLTYFQNEAQLEKSRLLSDRFSAERPKGSFSTLEIQRTEQGDSAMYLCASSPGTGQQPQHFGDGTRLSIL.

The chain employs TRBV9 and TRBJ1-1, with no clear D. V was shortened by 0 bases and J by 6 bases, with 9 bases between the two germline ends. Per germline, CDR1 SGDLS and CDR2 YYNGEE. The CDR3 runs 13 residues. The CDR3 nucleotides are TGTGCCAGCAGCGTAGGAGACGGGGCTGAAGCTTTCTTT. It encodes CASSVGDGAEAFF.

This clone was seen just once. This rearrangement joins TRBV5-1 to TRBJ1-2; 10 positions match TRBD1. After removal of 2 bases from V and 4 bases from J, the junction contained 8 bases not matched to a gene. The CDR3 is 16 amino acids. Germline loops: CDR1 SGHRS, CDR2 YFSETQ. The CDR3 sequence is CASSFRTGGGGYGYTF. CDR3 DNA sequence: TGCGCCAGCAGCTTTCGGACAGGGGGTGGAGGCTATGGCTACACCTTC.

Only a few counts were recorded for this clone. J is TRBJ2-3 and V is TRBV7-2, with 11 bases that match TRBD2. Germline lookup yields CDR1 SGHTA and CDR2 FQGNSA. The J segment lost 2 bases and the V segment lost 5 bases, leaving 9 bases of the junction unmatched. The CDR3 covers 17 residues. CDR3 residues: CASSPDLAGGLTDTQYF. The CDR3 nucleotides read TGTGCCAGCAGCCCCGACTTAGCGGGGGGGCTCACAGATACGCAGTATTTT.

The chain uses TRBV15 and TRBJ2-7; TRBD2 is a possible D gene (5 bases). The CDR3 extends over 13 amino acids. V was cut by 1 base and J by 6 bases, with 10 bases left in between. Germline lookup yields CDR1 LNHNV and CDR2 YYDKDF (reference sequence). The CDR3 reads CATSRVGRREQYF. The CDR3 nucleotides are TGTGCCACCAGCAGAGTGGGGAGACGCGAGCAGTACTTC. Using reference TRBV15 and TRBJ2-7 for the parts outside the CDR3, the full variable domain is DAMVIQNPRYQVTQFGKPVTLSCSQTLNHNVMYWYQQKSSQAPKLLFHYYDKDFNNEADTPDNFQSRRPNTSFCFLDIRSPGLGDTAMYLCATSRVGRREQYFGPGTRLTVT.

This clone was observed a handful of times. V is TRBV7-3 and J is TRBJ2-3, with a tentative D call TRBD1 (6 bases). Germline values: CDR1 SGHTA, CDR2 FQGTGA. The CDR3 runs to 15 residues. The V gene lost 5 bases and the J gene lost 4 bases, with 16 bases spanning the gap. The CDR3 DNA follows: TGTGCCAGCAGCCAGGACAGATCTGAGGCAGATACGCAGTATTTT. This encodes CASSQDRSEADTQYF.

The rearrangement uses TRBV6-6 and TRBJ2-3; 8 nucleotides align to TRBD2. V lost 7 bases and J lost 0; bases outside the gene matches: 3. This CDR3 spans 14 amino acids. In germline, CDR1 is MNHNY, CDR2 SVGAGI (reference sequence). The CDR3 nucleotides are TGTGCCAGCACGGGAGGGCCTAGCACAGATACGCAGTATTTT. This translates into CASTGGPSTDTQYF.

This clone was counted a few times. The chain couples TRBV10-1 to TRBJ2-7; possibly TRBD2 for D (5 bases). Trimming left V 7 bases short and J 4 bases short, with 14 bases between. This CDR3 spans 13 amino acids. Germline values: CDR1 WNHNN, CDR2 SYGVQD (reference sequence). The CDR3 sequence: CASKEDSAYEQYF. The CDR3 DNA reads TGCGCCAGCAAGGAGGATTCAGCTTACGAGCAGTACTTC.

The chain couples TRBV20-1 to TRBJ2-3; D uncertain. This CDR3 is built from 11 residues. Germline CDR1 DFQATT, CDR2 SNEGSKA (reference sequence). V lost 8 bases and J 2 bases, leaving 8 bases between the germline ends. The CDR3 reads CSPESTDTQYF. The CDR3 DNA is TGCAGTCCCGAGTCCACAGATACGCAGTATTTT.

The J gene is TRBJ2-5, the V gene TRBV5-1, with TRBD1 as a possible D gene (5 bases). CDR1 is SGHRS, CDR2 YFSETQ, per germline. V lost 0 bases and J lost 3, with 6 bases in between. The CDR3 has 13 amino acids. CDR3 in DNA: TGCGCCAGCAGCTTGGGGGGCGAAGAGACCCAGTACTTC. Its protein is CASSLGGEETQYF. Filled out from reference TRBV5-1 and TRBJ2-5, the complete variable domain reads KAGVTQTPRYLIKTRGQQVTLSCSPISGHRSVSWYQQTPGQGLQFLFEYFSETQRNKGNFPGRFSGRQFSNSRSEMNVSTLELGDSALYLCASSLGGEETQYFGPGTRLLVL.

The rearrangement links TRBV7-2 to TRBJ1-2; D perhaps matches TRBD1 (5 bases). Trimming stripped 1 base from V and 5 bases from J, with 5 bases between. The germline gives CDR1 SGHTA, CDR2 FQGNSA. The CDR3 loop spans 12 amino acids. CDR3 sequence: CASSLEGYGYTF. The CDR3 DNA sequence: TGTGCCAGCAGCTTAGAGGGGTATGGCTACACCTTC.

CDR3 amino acids: CASSFQSHTEAFF. CDR3 DNA: TGTGCCAGCAGCTTTCAGTCGCACACTGAAGCTTTCTTT. The gene calls are TRBV11-2 and TRBJ1-1; the D is unclear. Germline V gives CDR1 SGHAT, CDR2 FQNNGV. V gave up 3 bases and J gave up 3 bases, with 8 bases separating them. CDR3 size: 13 residues.

This chain connects TRBV19 to TRBJ1-5, with D maybe TRBD1 (5 bases). The V and J ends lost 8 bases and 0 bases respectively, with 11 bases between them. CDR1 LNHDA and CDR2 SQIVND come from the germline V gene (reference sequence). The CDR3 runs to 14 residues. CDR3: CASLDNFSNQPQHF. The CDR3 DNA reads as TGTGCCAGTCTGGACAACTTTAGCAATCAGCCCCAGCATTTT. Full variable domain (remainder filled in from reference TRBV19 and TRBJ1-5): DGGITQSPKYLFRKEGQNVTLSCEQNLNHDAMYWYRQDPGQGLRLIYYSQIVNDFQKGDIAEGYSVSREKKESFPLTVTSAQKNPTAFYLCASLDNFSNQPQHFGDGTRLSIL.

V gene TRBV9 combines with J gene TRBJ2-3; weak D call: TRBD2 (6 bases). Germline-derived CDR1 and CDR2 are SGDLS and YYNGEE. The CDR3 totals 15 residues. V lost 1 base, J lost 0 bases, and 9 bases lay in between. This CDR3 reads CASSVSGLSTDTQYF. The CDR3 region has the DNA TGTGCCAGCAGCGTAAGCGGGCTAAGCACAGATACGCAGTATTTT.

This CDR3 is CASSLDDVSPMNTEAFF. CDR3 in DNA: TGTGCCAGCAGCTTAGATGATGTCAGTCCGATGAACACTGAAGCTTTCTTT. This chain connects TRBV13 to TRBJ1-1, with D unresolved. This CDR3 comprises 17 residues. The V gene's germline CDR1 is PRHDT and CDR2 FYEKMQ (reference sequence). The V end lost 1 base, the J end lost 0 bases, and 15 bases lay between the germline ends.

This clone was observed a handful of times. The chain recombines TRBV29-1 with TRBJ2-1, with TRBD2 matching over 10 bases. Germline assignment: CDR1 SQVTM and CDR2 ANQGSEA. There are 16 residues in the CDR3. With V trimmed by 6 bases and J by 4 bases, 12 bases remained unmatched. The CDR3 sequence is CSVPSGRADPYNEQFF. CDR3 sequence (DNA): TGCAGCGTCCCAAGCGGGAGGGCCGACCCGTACAATGAGCAGTTCTTC.

The genes are TRBV5-1 and TRBJ2-3, with a weak D call TRBD2 (6 bases). From germline, CDR1 is SGHRS and CDR2 YFSETQ. The CDR3 has 14 residues. V dropped 0 bases and J dropped 3 bases, with 8 bases sitting between them. CDR3 sequence reads: CASSLGLETDTQYF. DNA for the CDR3: TGCGCCAGCAGCTTGGGACTAGAGACAGATACGCAGTATTTT.

The rearrangement uses TRBV4-3 and TRBJ1-1, with D possibly matching TRBD1 (5 bases). Germline V CDR1 and CDR2: LGHNA, YSLEER. CDR3 length equals 16 residues. V shed 0 bases and J shed 0 bases, with 11 bases lying between them. CDR3 nucleotide sequence: TGCGCCAGCAGCCAAGATAGCGGACAACTGAACACTGAAGCTTTCTTT. Translation gives CASSQDSGQLNTEAFF.

This sequence joins TRBV9 and TRBJ2-3; TRBD2 aligns across 7 bases. The CDR3 has 16 amino acids. V gave up 0 bases and J gave up 0 bases; unmatched junction bases: 4. Germline CDR1 SGDLS, CDR2 YYNGEE. CDR3: CASSVDLAASTDTQYF. DNA of the CDR3: TGTGCCAGCAGCGTAGACCTAGCGGCTAGCACAGATACGCAGTATTTT.

The V gene is TRBV7-8, the J gene TRBJ1-6; TRBD1 aligns across 9 bases. Looked up from germline, CDR1 is SGHVS and CDR2 is FQNEAQ. The trim removed 8 bases at V and 5 bases at J, leaving 13 bases unmatched. This CDR3 is built from 17 residues. Here the CDR3 DNA reads TGTGCCAGCGTGAAGGAGGACAGGGGTCCTAATAATTCACCCCTCCACTTT. Its protein product is CASVKEDRGPNNSPLHF.

V is TRBV27 and J is TRBJ2-2; 9 nucleotides agree with TRBD1. CDR1 and CDR2 (germline): MNHEY, SMNVEV (reference sequence). The ends lost 4 bases at V and 13 bases at J; junction bases unmatched: 7. The length of the CDR3 is 13 residues. The CDR3 here is CASSWGDREGLFF. In DNA form, the CDR3 reads TGTGCCAGCAGTTGGGGGGACAGGGAGGGGCTGTTTTTT.

The CDR3, as DNA: TGTGCCAGCAGTTTACGACCCCCCAGAATGGGGGCCTATGGCTACACCTTC. Its protein is CASSLRPPRMGAYGYTF. The V gene is TRBV28, the J gene TRBJ1-2; weak D call: TRBD1 (6 bases). V was cut by 2 bases and J by 4 bases, with 20 bases left in between. The CDR3 contains 17 residues. Per germline, CDR1 MDHEN and CDR2 SYDVKM.